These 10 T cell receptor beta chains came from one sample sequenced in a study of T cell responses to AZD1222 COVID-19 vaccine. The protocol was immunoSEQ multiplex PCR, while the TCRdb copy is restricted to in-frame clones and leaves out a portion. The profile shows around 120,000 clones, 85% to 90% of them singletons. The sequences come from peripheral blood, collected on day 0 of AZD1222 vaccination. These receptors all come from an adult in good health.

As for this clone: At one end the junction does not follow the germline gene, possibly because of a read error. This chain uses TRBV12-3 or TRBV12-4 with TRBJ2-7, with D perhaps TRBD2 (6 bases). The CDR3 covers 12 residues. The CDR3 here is CASSPKWDSRLF. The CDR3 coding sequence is TGTGCCAGCAGCCCAAAGTGGGACTCGAGGCTCTTC.

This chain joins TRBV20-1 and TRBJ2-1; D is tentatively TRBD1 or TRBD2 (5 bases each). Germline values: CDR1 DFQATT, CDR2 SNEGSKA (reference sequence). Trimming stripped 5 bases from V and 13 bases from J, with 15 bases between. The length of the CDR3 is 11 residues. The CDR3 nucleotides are TGCAGTGCTCCTTACCGGGACCCCCAGTTCTTC. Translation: CSAPYRDPQFF.

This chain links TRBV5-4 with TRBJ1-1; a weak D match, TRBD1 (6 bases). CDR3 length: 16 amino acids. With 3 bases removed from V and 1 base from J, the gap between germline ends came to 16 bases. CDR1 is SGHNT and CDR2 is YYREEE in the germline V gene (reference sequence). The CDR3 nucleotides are TGTGCCAGCAGCTGGAGCCAAGGCAGGGGGAACACTGAAGCTTTCTTT. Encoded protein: CASSWSQGRGNTEAFF.

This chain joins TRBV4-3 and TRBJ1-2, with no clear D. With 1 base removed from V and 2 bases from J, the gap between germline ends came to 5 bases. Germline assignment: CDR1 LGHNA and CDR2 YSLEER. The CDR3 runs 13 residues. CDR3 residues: CASSQAGNYGYTF. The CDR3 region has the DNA TGCGCCAGCAGCCAAGCGGGCAACTATGGCTACACCTTC.

CDR3 coding DNA: TGCGCCAGCAGCTTGGGGCAGGGAAGCTCCTATAATTCACCCCTCCACTTT. It codes for CASSLGQGSSYNSPLHF. The chain employs TRBV5-1 and TRBJ1-6; a weak D match, TRBD1 (5 bases). This CDR3 is 17 amino acids long. Deletions cut 0 bases from V and 0 bases from J, with 10 bases between. In germline, CDR1 is SGHRS, CDR2 YFSETQ.

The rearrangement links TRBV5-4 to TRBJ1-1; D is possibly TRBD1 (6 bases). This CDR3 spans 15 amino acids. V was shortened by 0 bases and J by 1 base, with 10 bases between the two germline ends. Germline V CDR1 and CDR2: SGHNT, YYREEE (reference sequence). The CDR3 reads CASSLAKGGNTEAFF. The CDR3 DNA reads TGTGCCAGCAGCTTGGCCAAGGGGGGGAACACTGAAGCTTTCTTT.

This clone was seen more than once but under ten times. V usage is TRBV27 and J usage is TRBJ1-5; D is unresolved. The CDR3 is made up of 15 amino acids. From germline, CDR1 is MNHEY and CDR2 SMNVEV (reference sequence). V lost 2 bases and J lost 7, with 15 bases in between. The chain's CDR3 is CASSLGVPLRQPQHF. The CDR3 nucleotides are TGTGCCAGCAGTTTAGGGGTGCCGCTAAGGCAGCCCCAGCATTTT.

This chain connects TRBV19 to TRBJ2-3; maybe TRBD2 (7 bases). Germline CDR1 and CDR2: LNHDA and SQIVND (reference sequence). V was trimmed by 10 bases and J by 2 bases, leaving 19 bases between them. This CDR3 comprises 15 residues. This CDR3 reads CATRNPGGNTDTQYF. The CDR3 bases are TGTGCCACCCGAAACCCGGGGGGCAACACAGATACGCAGTATTTT.

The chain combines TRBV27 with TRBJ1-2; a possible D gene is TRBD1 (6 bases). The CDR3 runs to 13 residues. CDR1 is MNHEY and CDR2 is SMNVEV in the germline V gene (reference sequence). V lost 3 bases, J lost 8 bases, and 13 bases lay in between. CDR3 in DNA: TGTGCCAGCAGTTTCCGGGGGCTGGAGGGCTACACCTTC. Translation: CASSFRGLEGYTF.

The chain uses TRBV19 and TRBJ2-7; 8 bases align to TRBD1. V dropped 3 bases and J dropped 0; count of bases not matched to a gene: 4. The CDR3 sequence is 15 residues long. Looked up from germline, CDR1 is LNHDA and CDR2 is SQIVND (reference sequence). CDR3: CASSIPGQDSYEQYF. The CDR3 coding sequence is TGTGCCAGTAGTATCCCGGGACAGGACTCCTACGAGCAGTACTTC.